Following are 9 T cell receptor beta chains from one sample sequenced in a study of shared clonotypes between healthy human individuals. TCRdb's table, derived via immunoSEQ multiplex PCR, lists solely in-frame clones and lacks some. The table has roughly 650,000 clones, more than 95% seen once. Source material: naive CD4+ T cells sorted from blood. Stated subset: CD45RA+ positively selected. The receptors were sampled from a woman in her twenties or thirties in good health.

The chain is built from TRBV30 and TRBJ2-1, with D perhaps TRBD2 (6 bases). The CDR3 runs 14 residues. V was shortened by 1 base and J by 5 bases, with 12 bases between the two germline ends. Germline CDR1 and CDR2: GTSNPN and SVGIG (reference sequence). CDR3 nucleotides: TGTGCCTGGAGTGGCGGGACGAAGAACAATGAGCAGTTCTTC. It codes for CAWSGGTKNNEQFF. The variable domain in full, with the rest retrieved from reference TRBV30 and TRBJ2-1, is SQTIHQWPATLVQPVGSPLSLECTVEGTSNPNLYWYRQAAGRGLQLLFYSVGIGQISSEVPQNLSASRPQDRQFILSSKKLLLSDSGFYLCAWSGGTKNNEQFFGPGTRLTVL.

The V and J genes are TRBV5-1 and TRBJ1-1, with TRBD1 matching over 10 bases. J lost 4 bases, V lost 0 bases, and 9 bases had no gene match. The CDR3 covers 17 residues. Looked up from germline, CDR1 is SGHRS and CDR2 is YFSETQ. CDR3 sequence reads: CASSLALDRGRSTEAFF. CDR3 nucleotides: TGCGCCAGCAGCTTGGCCCTTGACAGGGGGCGAAGCACTGAAGCTTTCTTT.

The rearrangement uses TRBV18 and TRBJ2-2; D may match TRBD1 or TRBD2 (6 bases each). Germline V CDR1 and CDR2: KGHSH, LQKENI. The ends were cut back, 6 bases at V and 1 base at J, with 15 bases in the middle. The CDR3 consists of 16 residues. Here the CDR3 reads CASSDGGRRNTGELFF. For the CDR3, the DNA is TGTGCCAGCTCCGATGGGGGGCGACGGAACACCGGGGAGCTGTTTTTT.

The chain employs TRBV11-2 and TRBJ1-1; TRBD1 matches 9 bases. There are 14 residues in the CDR3. Germline lookup yields CDR1 SGHAT and CDR2 FQNNGV. V shed 3 bases and J 5 bases; nucleotides not matched to a gene: 4. Here the CDR3 reads CASSFYRGRTEAFF. DNA of the CDR3: TGTGCCAGCAGCTTTTACAGGGGGCGGACTGAAGCTTTCTTT.

The chain combines TRBV2 with TRBJ2-7, with D tentatively TRBD2 (6 bases). V lost 7 bases and J 2 bases, leaving 12 bases between the germline ends. CDR1 and CDR2 from the germline V gene are SNHLY and FYNNEI. This CDR3 is 13 amino acids long. CDR3 amino acids: CASMRGIAYEQYF. The DNA of the CDR3 is TGTGCCAGCATGCGGGGTATAGCCTACGAGCAGTACTTC.

V is TRBV27 and J is TRBJ2-3; TRBD2 matches 11 bases. V lost 7 bases and J lost 6; bases outside the gene matches: 9. Germline CDR1 and CDR2: MNHEY and SMNVEV (reference sequence). The CDR3 runs 15 residues. In DNA form, the CDR3 reads TGTGCCAGCACCCCAGTAGCGGGAGGGCTGGATACGCAGTATTTT. Its protein is CASTPVAGGLDTQYF.

V usage is TRBV7-2 and J usage is TRBJ2-5; 8 bases agree with TRBD1. In germline, CDR1 is SGHTA, CDR2 FQGNSA. The CDR3 spans 14 residues. Losses at the gene ends were 3 bases for V and 3 bases for J; bases not matched to a gene: 3. As DNA, the CDR3 is TGTGCCAGCAGCTTTAACAGGGGGGAAGAGACCCAGTACTTC. It is translated as CASSFNRGEETQYF.

The chain couples TRBV29-1 to TRBJ1-1; D unresolved. Germline V gives CDR1 SQVTM, CDR2 ANQGSEA. Trimming removed 4 bases from V and 11 bases from J, with 8 bases in between. This CDR3 spans 9 amino acids. The CDR3 is CSVGGLAFF. CDR3 bases: TGCAGCGTTGGTGGTTTGGCTTTCTTT. Looking up the rest from reference TRBV29-1 and TRBJ1-1 gives the full variable domain: SAVISQKPSRDICQRGTSLTIQCQVDSQVTMMFWYRQQPGQSLTLIATANQGSEATYESGFVIDKFPISRPNLTFSTLTVSNMSPEDSSIYLCSVGGLAFFGQGTRLTVV.

The rearrangement joins TRBV5-6 to TRBJ2-3; weak D call: TRBD2 (6 bases). The CDR3 runs 15 residues. Germline V gene data show CDR1 as SGHDT and CDR2 as YYEEEE. V was trimmed by 0 bases and J by 6 bases, leaving 14 bases between them. The CDR3 coding sequence is TGTGCCAGCAGCTTGGGTGGAGGGCCCTCGGATACGCAGTATTTT. This codes for CASSLGGGPSDTQYF.